A selection of T cell receptor beta chains follows, all from one sample in a study of T-cell memory formation after mild COVID-19. TCRdb re-derived calls from the 5' RACE reads in MiXCR, one entry per CDR3 protein. The sample holds just under 350,000 distinct CDR3 sequences; 10% to 15% are singletons and the top ten take around a fifth. The sequenced sample was PBMCs or a T cell subset sorted from them (not recorded which). Source of these receptors: a man aged 18 to 35 who had mild COVID-19 (a few samples of this study predate the infection). Cell type and time point are not known. Each CDR3 is given with its conserved first and last residue. Each record gives: clone size, D gene, V gene, J gene, CDR3 DNA, CDR3 protein. A D gene is named only where the DNA matches it firmly. Where a row states a size, it is once, few, many or the class of an expanded clone; other rows omit it.

NA	TRBD1	TRBV7-8	TRBJ2-4	TGTGCCAGCAGCCCGCGGACAGGGTCAAACATTCAGTACTTC	CASSPRTGSNIQYF
NA	TRBD1	TRBV29-1	TRBJ2-1	TGCAGCGTTACGACAGGGGATGAGCAGTTCTTC	CSVTTGDEQFF
many	NA	TRBV4-2	TRBJ1-4	TGTGCCAGCAGCCAAGGGCAGCTTAATGAAAAACTGTTTTTT	CASSQGQLNEKLFF
few	NA	TRBV7-2	TRBJ2-2	TGTGCCAGCAGCATCGCCACGGGGGACACCGGGGAGCTGTTTTTT	CASSIATGDTGELFF
few	NA	TRBV4-3	TRBJ2-5	TGCGCCAGCAGCCAAGAAGGTGGTGGCAGGGCTCAAGAGACCCAGTACTTC	CASSQEGGGRAQETQYF
few	TRBD1	TRBV7-9	TRBJ2-1	TGTGCCCTTGAGGGGGCACTAGGTCTACTGAGCTCCTACAATGAGCAGTTCTTC	CALEGALGLLSSYNEQFF
few	NA	TRBV29-1	TRBJ1-2	TGCAGCGTTTTTTCGGGACGCAGGACTAACTATGGCTACACCTTC	CSVFSGRRTNYGYTF
few	NA	TRBV5-1	TRBJ2-2	TGCGCCAGCAGCTTGGGGACTCCACAGGGTGCATGGGAGCTGTTTTTT	CASSLGTPQGAWELFF
many	TRBD1	TRBV20-1	TRBJ1-1	TGCAGTGCTGGGGACAGTTCTTCTGAAGCTTTCTTT	CSAGDSSSEAFF
few	NA	TRBV4-1	TRBJ1-1	TGCGCCAGCAGCCAAGATAGAAGGGGTTTGGCTTTCTTT	CASSQDRRGLAFF
NA	NA	TRBV6-6	TRBJ1-2	TGTGCCAGCCATTCTCTAAGGGGTTACTATGGCTACACCTTC	CASHSLRGYYGYTF
many	TRBD1	TRBV27	TRBJ2-4	TGTGCCAGCAGTCTACTAGGGACAGGCAACAAAAACATTCAGTACTTC	CASSLLGTGNKNIQYF
NA	TRBD2	TRBV29-1	TRBJ2-1	TGCAGCGTTGAGCATAGCGGGGGCAATGAGCAGTTCTTC	CSVEHSGGNEQFF
NA	NA	TRBV20-1	TRBJ2-1	TGCAGTGCCATTTTCCTGGGGAATGAGCAGTTCTTC	CSAIFLGNEQFF
few	NA	TRBV5-1	TRBJ2-1	TGCGCCAGCAGCCGAGGCTGGACGGGGAACAATGAGCAGTTCTTC	CASSRGWTGNNEQFF
few	NA	TRBV5-1	TRBJ2-5	TGCGCCAGCAGCTTGGGGCCTACCCCCCAAGAGACCCAGTACTTC	CASSLGPTPQETQYF
NA	NA	TRBV6-2/TRBV6-3	TRBJ1-5	TGTGCCAGCAGTTACCGGAACCGCAATCAGCCCCAGCATTTT	CASSYRNRNQPQHF
few	NA	TRBV6-2/TRBV6-3	TRBJ2-2	TGTGCCAGCAGTTACTACGGTATCACCGGGGAGCTGTTTTTT	CASSYYGITGELFF
few	TRBD2	TRBV18	TRBJ2-1	TGTGCCAGCTCACCGGGACTAGCGGGGTCGGCGCAGTTCTTC	CASSPGLAGSAQFF
few	NA	TRBV12-1	TRBJ2-7	TGTGCCAGCAGCCCCTCGGCCGCCGGGACAGGGTCTTTCACTCGGTACTTC	CASSPSAAGTGSFTRYF
many	NA	TRBV11-2	TRBJ2-5	TGTGCCAGCAGCTTAGCAAAAGAGACCCAGTACTTC	CASSLAKETQYF
few	NA	TRBV19	TRBJ2-3	TGTGCCAGTAGTCCCATGGGAGGCGATACGCAGTATTTT	CASSPMGGDTQYF
NA	NA	TRBV5-1	TRBJ1-2	TGCGCCAGCGGGAATCCTTTAGAGATCGGCTACACCTTC	CASGNPLEIGYTF
few	NA	TRBV5-1	TRBJ1-2	TGCGCCAGCAGCTATATCCCCGAGCGTGCGGAGTATGGCTACACCTTC	CASSYIPERAEYGYTF
NA	NA	TRBV20-1	TRBJ1-4	TGCAGTGCTAGACCAAACCCGGGACGGCCTGAAAAACTGTTTTTT	CSARPNPGRPEKLFF
NA	NA	TRBV12-3/TRBV12-4	TRBJ2-1	TGTGCCAGCAGACCCGGGACCGATTCCTACAATGAGCAGTTCTTC	CASRPGTDSYNEQFF
few	NA	TRBV30	TRBJ1-5	TGTGCCTGGAGTGAAACATCGGGTCAGCCCCAGCATTTT	CAWSETSGQPQHF
NA	TRBD1	TRBV5-5	TRBJ1-5	TGTGCCAGCAGCTTGAGACCAGGACAGGGGGCCGTACGGGATCAGCCCCAGCATTTT	CASSLRPGQGAVRDQPQHF
few	TRBD2	TRBV20-1	TRBJ2-2	TGCAGTGCTAGGACTAGCGGGGGCTCCGGGGAGCTGTTTTTT	CSARTSGGSGELFF
NA	NA	TRBV2	TRBJ2-7	TGTGCCAGCAGTGTTGAGCGAGCCGAGCAGTACTTC	CASSVERAEQYF
NA	NA	TRBV11-2	TRBJ1-1	TGTGCCAGCAGCTTATCGGGGGGAGAAGCTTTCTTT	CASSLSGGEAFF
many	TRBD1	TRBV6-2/TRBV6-3	TRBJ2-5	TGTGCCAGCAGTTTGAGGACAGGGAAAGAGACCCAGTACTTC	CASSLRTGKETQYF
few	TRBD1	TRBV12-3/TRBV12-4	TRBJ1-2	TGTGCCAGCACCTTGGGGAAACGACAGGGGAGGTATGGCTACACCTTC	CASTLGKRQGRYGYTF
few	NA	TRBV6-2/TRBV6-3	TRBJ2-7	TGTGCCAGCAGTCCCCTGAATTACTACGAGCAGTACTTC	CASSPLNYYEQYF
many	NA	TRBV4-3	TRBJ1-1	TGCGCCAGCAGCCTTTTCGGACTGAGAGGCACTGAAGCTTTCTTT	CASSLFGLRGTEAFF
many	NA	TRBV5-1	TRBJ2-7	TGCGCCAGCAGCTTTAGAGGGGACTCCTACGAGCAGTACTTC	CASSFRGDSYEQYF
few	TRBD1	TRBV5-6	TRBJ1-1	TGTGCCAGCAGTTCCGGGACAGGGGCCTTTTATCGCACTGAAGCTTTCTTT	CASSSGTGAFYRTEAFF
NA	NA	TRBV30	TRBJ2-2	TGTGCCTGGAGTGTATTTGGGGAGCTGTTTTTT	CAWSVFGELFF
few	NA	TRBV20-1	TRBJ2-1	TGCAGTGCTATACCCTACAATGAGCAGTTCTTC	CSAIPYNEQFF
NA	NA	TRBV2	TRBJ2-7	TGTGCCAGCAACCAAGAGGGGGTTGAGCAGTACTTC	CASNQEGVEQYF
few	NA	TRBV6-5	TRBJ1-1	TGTGCCAGCACCAACCTAAACACTGAAGCTTTCTTT	CASTNLNTEAFF
few	NA	TRBV7-8	TRBJ2-1	TGTGCCAGCAGCTTAGGGCCTTTCAATGAGCAGTTCTTC	CASSLGPFNEQFF
NA	TRBD1	TRBV4-1	TRBJ2-5	TGCGCCAGCAGCCAAGGACAGGGCGGCGAGACCCAGTACTTC	CASSQGQGGETQYF
NA	NA	TRBV6-2/TRBV6-3	TRBJ1-1	TGTGCCAGCAGCCTGGGCGTGAGCGCTTTCTTT	CASSLGVSAFF
many	TRBD2	TRBV20-1	TRBJ2-5	TGCAGTGCTCCCCGGGGGGATCCAGAGACCCAGTACTTC	CSAPRGDPETQYF
few	NA	TRBV29-1	TRBJ2-5	TGCAGCGTTGCTTTCCGGGGGAGACAAGAGACCCAGTACTTC	CSVAFRGRQETQYF
NA	NA	TRBV29-1	TRBJ1-4	TGCAGCGTCCCACAGGGCGGGGGTGAAAAACTGTTTTTT	CSVPQGGGEKLFF
many	NA	TRBV29-1	TRBJ1-1	TGCAGCGCGAACTGGGGAAGAAACACTGAAGCTTTCTTT	CSANWGRNTEAFF
many	NA	TRBV12-3/TRBV12-4	TRBJ2-2	TGTGCCAGCAGATTAGCGGAGCGGAACACCGGGGAGCTGTTTTTT	CASRLAERNTGELFF